The subject of this entry is one T cell receptor beta chain. This entry comes from a study of blood T cell repertoires in COVID-19. Study background: Nucleic acid was either cDNA or gDNA, and it came from T cells, B-cell-depleted T cells, or PBMCs.

The CDR3 contains 13 residues. Trimming removed 6 bases from V and 5 bases from J, with 11 bases in between. Germline V gene sequence: CDR1 MNHEY, CDR2 SMNVEV (reference sequence). Those who participated ranged in age from about 18 to 95 years and resided in approximately 26 US areas. In assigning cohorts, the study relied on participant-reported clinical history. Original processing notes: Reference gene primer amplification gave estimated nucleated cell counts. Some clones are missing from TCRdb's copy, which holds only in-frame ones; the method was immunoSEQ multiplex PCR. V and J calls plus clone size are reproduced from that table; the DNA served to infer D and trimming. This sample has about 200,000 clones, with approximately 86% found just once.

Sequenced material: PBMCs or T cells enriched from blood (not recorded which). The V and J genes are TRBV27 and TRBJ2-1; possibly TRBD1 for D (6 bases). This TCR derives from a middle-aged woman with acute COVID-19. DNA of the CDR3: TGTGCCAGCAGCCCACGGACAGACAATGAGCAGTTCTTC. Translation: CASSPRTDNEQFF.